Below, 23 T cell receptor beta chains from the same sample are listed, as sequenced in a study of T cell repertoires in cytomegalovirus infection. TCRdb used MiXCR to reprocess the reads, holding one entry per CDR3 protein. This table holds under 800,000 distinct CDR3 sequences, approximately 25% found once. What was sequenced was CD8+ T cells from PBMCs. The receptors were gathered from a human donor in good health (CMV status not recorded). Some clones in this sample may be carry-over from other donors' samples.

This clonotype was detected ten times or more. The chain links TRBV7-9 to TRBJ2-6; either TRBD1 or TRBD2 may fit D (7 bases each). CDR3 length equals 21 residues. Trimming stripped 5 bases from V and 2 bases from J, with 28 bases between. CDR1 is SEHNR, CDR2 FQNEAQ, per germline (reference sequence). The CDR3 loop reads CASSPLSGTEAHSTGANVLTF. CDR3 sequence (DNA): TGTGCCAGCAGCCCTTTGAGCGGGACAGAGGCCCACTCCACTGGGGCCAACGTCCTGACTTTC.

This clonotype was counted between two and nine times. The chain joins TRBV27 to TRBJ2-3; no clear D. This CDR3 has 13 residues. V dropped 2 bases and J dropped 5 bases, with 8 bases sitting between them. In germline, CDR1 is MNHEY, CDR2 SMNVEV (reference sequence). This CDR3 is CASSLPSLDTQYF. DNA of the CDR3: TGTGCCAGCAGTTTACCTTCGCTAGATACGCAGTATTTT.

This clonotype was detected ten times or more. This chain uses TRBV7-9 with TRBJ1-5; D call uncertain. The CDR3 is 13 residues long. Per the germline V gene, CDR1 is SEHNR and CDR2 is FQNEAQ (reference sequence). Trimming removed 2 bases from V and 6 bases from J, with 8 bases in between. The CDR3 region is CASSLLGSQPQHF. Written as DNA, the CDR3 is TGTGCCAGCAGCTTACTGGGCAGTCAGCCCCAGCATTTT. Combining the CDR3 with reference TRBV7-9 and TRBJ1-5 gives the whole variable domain DTGVSQNPRHKITKRGQNVTFRCDPISEHNRLYWYRQTLGQGPEFLTYFQNEAQLEKSRLLSDRFSAERPKGSFSTLEIQRTEQGDSAMYLCASSLLGSQPQHFGDGTRLSIL.

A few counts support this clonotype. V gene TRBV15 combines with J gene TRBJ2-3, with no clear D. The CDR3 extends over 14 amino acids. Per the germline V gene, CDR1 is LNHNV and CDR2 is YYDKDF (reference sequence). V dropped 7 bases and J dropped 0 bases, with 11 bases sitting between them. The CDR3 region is CATILDGSTDTQYF. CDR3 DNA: TGTGCCACCATCCTGGACGGAAGCACAGATACGCAGTATTTT.

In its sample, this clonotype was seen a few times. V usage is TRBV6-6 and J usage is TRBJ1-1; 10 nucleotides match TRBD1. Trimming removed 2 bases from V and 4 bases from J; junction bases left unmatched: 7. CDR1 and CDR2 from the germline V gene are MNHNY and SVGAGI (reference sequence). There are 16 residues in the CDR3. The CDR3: CASSYGGQGEGTEAFF. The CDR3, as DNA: TGTGCCAGCAGTTACGGAGGACAGGGGGAGGGCACTGAAGCTTTCTTT.

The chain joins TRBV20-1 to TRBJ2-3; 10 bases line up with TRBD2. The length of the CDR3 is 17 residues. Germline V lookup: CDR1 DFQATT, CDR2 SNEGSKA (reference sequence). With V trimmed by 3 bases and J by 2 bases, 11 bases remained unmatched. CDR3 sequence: CSASRTRTSGYTDTQYF. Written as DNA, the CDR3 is TGCAGTGCTAGTAGAACGAGGACTAGCGGATACACAGATACGCAGTATTTT.

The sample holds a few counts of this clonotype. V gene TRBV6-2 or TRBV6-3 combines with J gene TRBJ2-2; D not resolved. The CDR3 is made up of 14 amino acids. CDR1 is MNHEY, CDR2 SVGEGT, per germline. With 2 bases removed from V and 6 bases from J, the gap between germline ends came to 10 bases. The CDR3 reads CASSYNRLAGELFF. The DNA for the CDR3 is TGTGCCAGCAGTTACAATAGGCTCGCCGGGGAGCTGTTTTTT.

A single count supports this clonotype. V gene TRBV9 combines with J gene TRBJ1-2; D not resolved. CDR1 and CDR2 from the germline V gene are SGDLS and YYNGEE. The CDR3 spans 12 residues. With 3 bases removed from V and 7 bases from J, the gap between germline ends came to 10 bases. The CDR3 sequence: CASSETTSGYTF. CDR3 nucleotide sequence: TGTGCCAGCAGCGAAACTACTTCTGGCTACACCTTC.

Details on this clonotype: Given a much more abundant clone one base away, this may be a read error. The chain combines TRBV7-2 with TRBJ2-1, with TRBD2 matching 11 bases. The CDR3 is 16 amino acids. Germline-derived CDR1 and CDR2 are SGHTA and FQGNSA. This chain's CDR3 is CANSSGLAGGYNEQFF. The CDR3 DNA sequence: TGTGCCAACAGCTCTGGTCTAGCGGGGGGATACAATGAGCAGTTCTTC.

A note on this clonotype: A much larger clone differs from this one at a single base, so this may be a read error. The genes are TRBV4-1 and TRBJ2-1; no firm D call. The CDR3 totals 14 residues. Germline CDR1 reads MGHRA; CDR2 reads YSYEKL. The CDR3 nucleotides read TGCGCCAGCAGCCACCTCAGAACAGAAAATGAGCAGTGCTTC. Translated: CASSHLRTENEQCF.

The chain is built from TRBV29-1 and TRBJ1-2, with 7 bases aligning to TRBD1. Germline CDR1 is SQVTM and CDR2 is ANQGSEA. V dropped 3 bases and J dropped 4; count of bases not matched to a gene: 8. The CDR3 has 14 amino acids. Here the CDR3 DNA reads TGCAGCGTTGAGGGAGACAGGGACGGCTATGGCTACACCTTC. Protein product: CSVEGDRDGYGYTF.

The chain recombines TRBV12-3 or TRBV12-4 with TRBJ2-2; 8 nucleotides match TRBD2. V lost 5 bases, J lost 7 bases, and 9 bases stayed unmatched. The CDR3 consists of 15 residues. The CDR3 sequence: CASSPSGGLIGELFF. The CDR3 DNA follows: TGTGCCAGCAGTCCCAGCGGGGGACTCATCGGGGAGCTGTTTTTT.

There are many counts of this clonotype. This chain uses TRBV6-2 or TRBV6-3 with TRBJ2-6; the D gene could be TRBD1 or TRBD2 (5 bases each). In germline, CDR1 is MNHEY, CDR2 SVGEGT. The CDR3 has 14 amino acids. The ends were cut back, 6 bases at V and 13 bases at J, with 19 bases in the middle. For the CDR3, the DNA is TGTGCCAGCAGCCCAATTGGGACCGCCGGGGTCCTGACTTTC. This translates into CASSPIGTAGVLTF.

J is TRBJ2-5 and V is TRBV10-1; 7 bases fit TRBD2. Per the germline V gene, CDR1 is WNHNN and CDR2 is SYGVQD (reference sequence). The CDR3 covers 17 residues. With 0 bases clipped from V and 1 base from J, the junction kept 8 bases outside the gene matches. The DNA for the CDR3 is TGCGCCAGCAGTGAGTCGGAAATAGCGGGCTGCCAAGAGACCCAGTACTTC. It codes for CASSESEIAGCQETQYF.

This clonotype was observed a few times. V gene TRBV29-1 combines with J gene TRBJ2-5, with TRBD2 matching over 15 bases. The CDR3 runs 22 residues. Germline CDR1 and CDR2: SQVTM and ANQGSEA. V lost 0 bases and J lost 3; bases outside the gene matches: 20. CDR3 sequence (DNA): TGCAGCGTTGAAGATTACCGGGGAAGGGGGACTAGCGGGGGGAGGATTGAAGAGACCCAGTACTTC. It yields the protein CSVEDYRGRGTSGGRIEETQYF.

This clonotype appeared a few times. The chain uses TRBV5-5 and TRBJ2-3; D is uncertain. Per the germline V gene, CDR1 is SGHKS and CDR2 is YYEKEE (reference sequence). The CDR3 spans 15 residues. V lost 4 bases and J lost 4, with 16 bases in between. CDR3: CASSPSWPRADTQYF. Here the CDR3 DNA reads TGTGCCAGCAGCCCCAGCTGGCCCCGAGCAGATACGCAGTATTTT.

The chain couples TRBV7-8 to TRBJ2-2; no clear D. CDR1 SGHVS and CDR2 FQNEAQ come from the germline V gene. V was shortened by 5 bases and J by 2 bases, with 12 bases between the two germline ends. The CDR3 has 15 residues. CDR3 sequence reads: CASSDRHSNTGELFF. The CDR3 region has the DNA TGTGCCAGCAGCGATAGGCACTCTAACACCGGGGAGCTGTTTTTT.

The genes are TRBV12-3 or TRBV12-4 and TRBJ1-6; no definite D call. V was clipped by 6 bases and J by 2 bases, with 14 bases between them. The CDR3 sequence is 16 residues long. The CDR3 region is CASSPRSYPYNSPLHF. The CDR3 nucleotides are TGTGCCAGCAGCCCCCGGTCCTACCCCTATAATTCACCCCTCCACTTT.

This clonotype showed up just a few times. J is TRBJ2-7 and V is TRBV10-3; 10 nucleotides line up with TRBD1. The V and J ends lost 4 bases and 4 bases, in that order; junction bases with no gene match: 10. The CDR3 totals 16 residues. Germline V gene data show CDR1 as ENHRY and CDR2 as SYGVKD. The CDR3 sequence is CAISAPSGQGIYEQYV. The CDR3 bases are TGTGCCATCAGTGCTCCTTCGGGACAGGGGATATACGAGCAGTACGTC.

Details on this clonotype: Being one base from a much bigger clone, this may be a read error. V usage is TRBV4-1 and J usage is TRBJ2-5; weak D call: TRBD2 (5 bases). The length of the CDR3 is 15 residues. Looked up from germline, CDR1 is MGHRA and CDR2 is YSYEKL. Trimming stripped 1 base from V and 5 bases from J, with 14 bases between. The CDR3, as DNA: TGCGCCAGCAGCCAAGGTTGGGTTTGGGAGGAGACCCAGTACTTC. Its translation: CASSQGWVWEETQYF.

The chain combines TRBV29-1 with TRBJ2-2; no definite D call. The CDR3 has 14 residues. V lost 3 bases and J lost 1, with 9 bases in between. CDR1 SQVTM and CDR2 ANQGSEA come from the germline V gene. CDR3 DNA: TGCAGCGTTGAGGGGATCTGGAACACCGGGGAGCTGTTTTTT. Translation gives CSVEGIWNTGELFF.

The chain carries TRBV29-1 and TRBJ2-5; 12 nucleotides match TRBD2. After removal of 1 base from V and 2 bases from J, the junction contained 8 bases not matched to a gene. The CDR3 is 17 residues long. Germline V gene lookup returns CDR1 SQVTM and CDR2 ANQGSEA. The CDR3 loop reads CSVEAIRLAGEQETQYF. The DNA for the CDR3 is TGCAGCGTTGAAGCTATCCGACTAGCGGGGGAACAAGAGACCCAGTACTTC.

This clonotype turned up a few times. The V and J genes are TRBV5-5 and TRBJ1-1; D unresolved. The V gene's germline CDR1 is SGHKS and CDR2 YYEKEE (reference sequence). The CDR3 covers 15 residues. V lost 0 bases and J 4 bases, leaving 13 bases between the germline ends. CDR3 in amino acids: CASSLDPPPSTEAFF. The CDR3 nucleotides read TGTGCCAGCAGCTTGGACCCCCCGCCATCCACTGAAGCTTTCTTT. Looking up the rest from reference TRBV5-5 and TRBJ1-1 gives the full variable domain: DAGVTQSPTHLIKTRGQQVTLRCSPISGHKSVSWYQQVLGQGPQFIFQYYEKEERGRGNFPDRFSARQFPNYSSELNVNALLLGDSALYLCASSLDPPPSTEAFFGQGTRLTVV.